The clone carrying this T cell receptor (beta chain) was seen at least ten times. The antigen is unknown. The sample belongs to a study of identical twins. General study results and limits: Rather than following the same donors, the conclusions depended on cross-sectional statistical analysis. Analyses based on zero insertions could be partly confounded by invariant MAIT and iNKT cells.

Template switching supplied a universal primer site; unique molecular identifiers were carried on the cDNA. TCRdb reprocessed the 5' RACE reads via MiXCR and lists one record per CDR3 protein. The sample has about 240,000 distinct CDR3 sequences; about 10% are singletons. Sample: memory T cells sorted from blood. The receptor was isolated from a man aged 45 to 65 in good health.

The CDR3 sequence is CASSVSGANVLTF. Written as DNA, the CDR3 is TGTGCCAGTAGTGTTTCTGGGGCCAACGTCCTGACTTTC. The rearrangement uses TRBV19 and TRBJ2-6; no firm D call. CDR1 is LNHDA, CDR2 SQIVND, per germline (reference sequence). The CDR3 has 13 amino acids. V was trimmed by 5 bases and J by 1 base, leaving 3 bases between them.